This TCR beta chain came from a study of blood T cell repertoires in COVID-19 (dated by TCRdb to about 2020). Turning to the overall study: Collaborator samples came from the United States, Italy and Spain and covered acute and convalescent phases of COVID-19. The dataset comprised deeply sampled blood TCRbeta repertoires from subjects exposed to, actively infected with, or recovered from COVID-19. The prospective study material was composed of cDNA or gDNA derived from T cells, B-cell-depleted T cells, or PBMCs. The samples were drawn from the first 160 participants of the ongoing ImmuneRACE study and from under 1,500 subjects provided by 6 global collaborators. A de-identified subject ID, COVID-19 status, age in years and sex were almost always included in the sample metadata. Where HLA class I and class II types were available, the types were taken from metadata supplied by the sample provider, not from assay-based typing. The repertoires were released in a freely available public database meant as a resource for research on the immune response to SARS-CoV-2. Overall study results and their limits: The amount of clinical and demographic metadata varied by source and participant and was provided uncurated.

The immunoSEQ Assay, a bias-controlled multiplex PCR, was used to amplify TCRbeta CDR3 regions from genomic DNA. The authors' analysis ran thus. The number of nucleated cells in each sample was estimated from the amplification of reference gene primers within the assay. Sequence reads were collapsed and filtered to measure the absolute abundance of every unique TCRbeta CDR3 rearrangement. For each sample, productive Simpson clonality was calculated as the square root of Simpson's diversity index across productive rearrangements. TCRdb provides this immuneACCESS table in a form limited to in-frame rearrangements. Some clones are lacking; in checked studies, under half of them reflect an unresolved V gene, and why the rest are absent is not known. V and J calls and clone size are given by that table; D and trimming were obtained from the DNA. In this sample the table shows about 360,000 clones, approximately 89% of which occur a single time. Of the sample, roughly 1.4% is held by the ten largest clones.

The CDR3 runs 16 amino acids, cysteine and phenylalanine included. The sequence is cut down to CDR3 DNA, 48 bases in frame from base 1. Reading the germline V gene gives CDR1 MGHDK and CDR2 SYGVNS. V ends up 6 bases short and J 3 bases short, with an unmatched junction base count of 6. Points on this clone: The clone's antigen remains unknown. Base qualities were left out, and no much larger clone turns up one base away.

Participants in the prospective study were enrolled through a virtual design, were aged roughly 18 to 90 years, and lived in roughly 24 United States geographic areas. To assign participants to cohorts, the prospective study relied on clinical history that participants themselves reported in a screening survey and a study questionnaire. For ImmuneRACE Cohort 3, a participant was defined as recovered based on two consecutive negative NP/OP PCR tests, clearance by a healthcare professional, or resolution of symptoms. In the prospective study, mobile phlebotomists collected whole blood, serum and a nasopharyngeal or oropharyngeal swab from each participant. Participants in the prospective study had the option to provide additional blood draws and questionnaires over an approximately 2-month period. Blood samples from the prospective study were shipped frozen or at room temperature prior to DNA extraction.

This clonotype was obtained from a young man who had recovered from COVID-19. Material: PBMCs or T cells enriched from blood (not recorded which). The sequence is built from TRBV25-1 and TRBJ2-2, and 11 junctional nucleotides match TRBD1. The DNA sequence is as follows: TGTGCCAGCAGGAAACCGGGACAGGGGGACACCGGGGAGCTGTTTTTT. It encodes CASRKPGQGDTGELFF.